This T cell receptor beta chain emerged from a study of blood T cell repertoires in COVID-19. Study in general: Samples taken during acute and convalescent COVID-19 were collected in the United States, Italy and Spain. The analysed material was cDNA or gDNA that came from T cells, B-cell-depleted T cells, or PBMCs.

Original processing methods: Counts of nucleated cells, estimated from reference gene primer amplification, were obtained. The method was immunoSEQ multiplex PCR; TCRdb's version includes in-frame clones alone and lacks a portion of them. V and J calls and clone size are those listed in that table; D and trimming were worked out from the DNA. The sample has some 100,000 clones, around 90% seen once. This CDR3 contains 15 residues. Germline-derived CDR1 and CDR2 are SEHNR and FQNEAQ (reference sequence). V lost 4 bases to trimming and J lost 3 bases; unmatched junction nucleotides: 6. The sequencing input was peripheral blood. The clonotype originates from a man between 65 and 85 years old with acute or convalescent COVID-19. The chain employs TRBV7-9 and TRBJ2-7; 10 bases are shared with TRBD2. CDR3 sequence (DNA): TGTGCCAGCAGCTCCCTAGCGGGGGTTAACTACGAGCAGTACTTC. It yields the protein CASSSLAGVNYEQYF. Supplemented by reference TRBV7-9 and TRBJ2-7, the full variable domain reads DTGVSQNPRHKITKRGQNVTFRCDPISEHNRLYWYRQTLGQGPEFLTYFQNEAQLEKSRLLSDRFSAERPKGSFSTLEIQRTEQGDSAMYLCASSSLAGVNYEQYFGPGTRLTVT.